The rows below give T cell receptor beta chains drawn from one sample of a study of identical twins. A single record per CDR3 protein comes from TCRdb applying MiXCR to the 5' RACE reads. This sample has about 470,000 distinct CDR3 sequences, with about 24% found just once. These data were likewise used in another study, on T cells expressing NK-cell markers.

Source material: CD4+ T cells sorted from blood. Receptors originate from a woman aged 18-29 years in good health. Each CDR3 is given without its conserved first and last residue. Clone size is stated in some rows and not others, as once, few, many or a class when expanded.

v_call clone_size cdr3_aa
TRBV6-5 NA ASSYSGRWQETQY
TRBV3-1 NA ASSQVSGGGDTGELF
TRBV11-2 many ASSARGRRDNEQF
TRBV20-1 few SATREGIDTQY
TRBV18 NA ASSPQGRSSGANVLT
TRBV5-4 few ASSSARDRGQETQY
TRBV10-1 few ASSESIWNEQF
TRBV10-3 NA AISESRDVTEAF
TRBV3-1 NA ASSQLLAGGGEQY
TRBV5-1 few ASSSPGLRIY
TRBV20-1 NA SARDLAAGDTQY
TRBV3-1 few ASSPGGPNEQF
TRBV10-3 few AISEPDRVNQPQH
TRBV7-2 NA ASSTGTSSYNEQF
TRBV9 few ASSVEAGGYTGELF
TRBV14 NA ASSWEELNEQF
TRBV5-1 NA ASSLGGLNTQY